Following are 27 T cell receptor beta chains from one sample sequenced in a study of T cells in Graves' hyperthyroidism and ophthalmopathy. The CDR3 regions of TCR beta were amplified from RNA transcripts. Using the HTBI primer set, a first-round RT-PCR was run on the TCR CDR3. In TCRdb, the multiplex PCR reads were re-called with MiXCR into one record per CDR3 protein. Of more than 350,000 distinct CDR3 sequences in the sample, about 15% are singletons; the top ten hold around a third. The sample comprised blood. Receptors originate from a woman between 25 and 40 years old with Graves' hyperthyroidism.

This clonotype was observed at least ten times. The V call is TRBV6-5, the J call TRBJ2-7, with TRBD2 matching 8 bases. Germline V gene sequence: CDR1 MNHEY, CDR2 SVGAGI. This CDR3 spans 15 amino acids. Unmatched junction bases numbered 2, after V lost 1 base and J lost 0 bases. The CDR3 coding sequence is TGTGCCAGCAGTTACTGGAGCGGGAGCTCCTACGAGCAGTACTTC. This sequence encodes CASSYWSGSSYEQYF.

In its sample, this clonotype was seen a few times. The chain combines TRBV3-1 with TRBJ1-4; the match to TRBD1 covers 7 bases. The CDR3 is 15 residues long. V trimming: 4 bases; J trimming: 2 bases; junction bases outside the gene matches: 4. CDR1 is LGHDT and CDR2 is YNNKEL in the germline V gene (reference sequence). CDR3 sequence reads: CASSLKTGTNEKLFF. The CDR3 bases are TGTGCCAGCAGCCTAAAGACAGGGACTAATGAAAAACTGTTTTTT.

This clonotype was counted only a few times. At one end, the junction sequence differs from germline, possibly due to a read error. This rearrangement joins TRBV7-8 to TRBJ1-6; the D is unclear. Germline loops: CDR1 SGHVS, CDR2 FQNEAQ. This CDR3 spans 15 amino acids. CDR3 loop: CASGLEYGDNSPLHF. In DNA, the CDR3 is TGTGCCAGCGGCTTAGAATACGGAGATAATTCACCCCTCCACTTT.

This clonotype was counted only a few times. This rearrangement joins TRBV18 to TRBJ2-3; 10 bases fit TRBD1. The germline V gene has CDR1 KGHSH and CDR2 LQKENI. The V gene end was trimmed by 5 bases and the J gene end by 0 bases; junction bases not matched to a gene: 17. The CDR3 sequence is 20 residues long. The CDR3 here is CASSGTGAKSYSTSTDTQYF. The CDR3 region has the DNA TGTGCCAGCTCAGGGACAGGGGCCAAGTCATACTCAACTAGCACAGATACGCAGTATTTT.

The chain couples TRBV6-1 to TRBJ2-1; 7 positions agree with TRBD2. The germline CDR1 and CDR2 sequences are MNHNS and SASEGT. The J segment lost 5 bases and the V segment lost 6 bases, leaving 13 bases of the junction unmatched. CDR3 size: 16 residues. The CDR3 here is CASSESGIERDNEQFF. The CDR3 DNA is TGTGCCAGCAGCGAAAGCGGGATTGAAAGGGACAATGAGCAGTTCTTC.

Ten or more counts support this clonotype. The V call is TRBV11-2, the J call TRBJ2-7; D remains ambiguous. This CDR3 spans 15 amino acids. Germline V lookup: CDR1 SGHAT, CDR2 FQNNGV. Trimming removed 7 bases at V and 6 bases at J, with 22 bases between. The CDR3: CASTPYDAFSTEQYF. As DNA, the CDR3 is TGTGCCAGCACGCCGTATGACGCCTTTAGTACCGAGCAGTACTTC. Using reference TRBV11-2 and TRBJ2-7 for the parts outside the CDR3, the full variable domain is EAGVAQSPRYKIIEKRQSVAFWCNPISGHATLYWYQQILGQGPKLLIQFQNNGVVDDSQLPKDRFSAERLKGVDSTLKIQPAKLEDSAVYLCASTPYDAFSTEQYFGPGTRLTVT.

Of note for this clonotype: This could be a read error, since a much larger clone is one nucleotide away. V usage is TRBV29-1 and J usage is TRBJ2-2, with no clear D. CDR1 and CDR2 (germline): SQVTM, ANQGSEA. The CDR3 loop spans 14 amino acids. CDR3 loop: CRVGSRSHTGELFF. CDR3 sequence (DNA): TGCAGGGTTGGGTCCAGGTCCCACACCGGGGAGCTGTTTTTT.

The chain is built from TRBV5-5 and TRBJ1-6, with TRBD1 identical over 7 bases. Trimming removed 2 bases from V and 11 bases from J; junction bases left unmatched: 10. CDR1 SGHKS and CDR2 YYEKEE come from the germline V gene (reference sequence). This CDR3 spans 15 amino acids. The CDR3 nucleotides are TGTGCCAGCAGCTTACCGGGACAGACCATAGCACCCCTCCACTTT. Amino acids: CASSLPGQTIAPLHF.

This clonotype was observed many times. The genes are TRBV6-1 and TRBJ1-2; D remains unclear. This CDR3 comprises 14 residues. CDR1 and CDR2 (germline): MNHNS, SASEGT. Trimming removed 6 bases from V and 5 bases from J, with 16 bases in between. As DNA, the CDR3 is TGTGCCAGCAGGGCGGCAGGCCGGGAATATGGCTACACCTTC. It specifies CASRAAGREYGYTF.

This clonotype was detected many times. The chain links TRBV15 to TRBJ2-5, with 7 bases lining up with TRBD2. The germline V gene encodes CDR1 LNHNV and CDR2 YYDKDF (reference sequence). Trimming took 3 bases from V and 1 from J; bases not matched to a gene: 5. The CDR3 consists of 15 residues. The CDR3 DNA follows: TGTGCCACCAGCAGCGGACTAGGGCTCCAAGAGACCCAGTACTTC. It encodes CATSSGLGLQETQYF.

The chain combines TRBV3-1 with TRBJ2-5; 7 bases align to TRBD2. The V segment lost 4 bases and the J segment 2 bases; nucleotides outside the gene matches: 7. Looked up from germline, CDR1 is LGHDT and CDR2 is YNNKEL (reference sequence). The CDR3 spans 15 residues. In nucleotides, the CDR3 is TGTGCCAGCAGCCGAAAGACTAGCTGGCAAGAGACCCAGTACTTC. Protein sequence: CASSRKTSWQETQYF.

In its sample, this clonotype was seen a few times. The V and J genes are TRBV25-1 and TRBJ2-5; perhaps TRBD1 as D (6 bases). This CDR3 has 15 residues. V was clipped by 1 base and J by 2 bases, with 11 bases between them. Germline V gene lookup returns CDR1 MGHDK and CDR2 SYGVNS. The CDR3 region has the DNA TGTGCCAGCAGTGAATCCCGGACAGTACAAGAGACCCAGTACTTC. Its translation is CASSESRTVQETQYF.

Here the CDR3 DNA reads TGTGCCAGTAGTATAGCGGGAGGGCCAGATACGCAGTATTTT. Amino acids: CASSIAGGPDTQYF. The chain joins TRBV19 to TRBJ2-3, with 8 bases lining up with TRBD2. CDR1 and CDR2 (germline): LNHDA, SQIVND (reference sequence). The CDR3 length is 14 residues. Germline trimming cut 1 base from V and 4 bases from J; bases unmatched to any gene: 1.

The V and J genes are TRBV20-1 and TRBJ1-6; the match to TRBD1 covers 8 bases. J lost 0 bases, V lost 0 bases, and 10 bases had no gene match. The CDR3 contains 19 residues. Germline V gene lookup returns CDR1 DFQATT and CDR2 SNEGSKA (reference sequence). DNA of the CDR3: TGCAGTGCTAGAGACCCTGGACAGGGTGGTGGCTCCTATAATTCACCCCTCCACTTT. As protein: CSARDPGQGGGSYNSPLHF.

The sample holds many counts of this clonotype. V usage is TRBV12-3 or TRBV12-4 and J usage is TRBJ1-5, with D perhaps matching TRBD1 (5 bases). The CDR3 consists of 19 residues. The V and J ends lost 1 base and 2 bases respectively, with 21 bases between them. The CDR3 sequence: CASSLVVTRGAAGNQPQHF. CDR3 sequence (DNA): TGTGCCAGCAGTTTAGTCGTGACCAGAGGGGCTGCGGGCAATCAGCCCCAGCATTTT.

The CDR3 DNA sequence: TGTGCCAGCAGCTTACAGGGAAGGGGGCAGCCCCAGCATTTT. Protein product: CASSLQGRGQPQHF. The J gene is TRBJ1-5, the V gene TRBV7-9; a possible D gene is TRBD1 (6 bases). CDR1 SEHNR and CDR2 FQNEAQ come from the germline V gene (reference sequence). V dropped 2 bases and J dropped 7 bases, with 12 bases sitting between them. This CDR3 is 14 amino acids long. The full variable domain, its missing parts supplied by reference TRBV7-9 and TRBJ1-5, is DTGVSQNPRHKITKRGQNVTFRCDPISEHNRLYWYRQTLGQGPEFLTYFQNEAQLEKSRLLSDRFSAERPKGSFSTLEIQRTEQGDSAMYLCASSLQGRGQPQHFGDGTRLSIL.

The rearrangement joins TRBV5-1 to TRBJ2-1; the D is unclear. This CDR3 has 12 residues. Trimming shortened V by 4 bases and J by 9 bases, and 11 bases separated the two germline ends. Germline V lookup: CDR1 SGHRS, CDR2 YFSETQ. The CDR3 DNA reads as TGCGCCAGCAGCCAAAGCCCCAGTGAGCAGTTCTTC. This encodes CASSQSPSEQFF. The full variable domain, in which reference TRBV5-1 and TRBJ2-1 provide the parts outside the CDR3, is KAGVTQTPRYLIKTRGQQVTLSCSPISGHRSVSWYQQTPGQGLQFLFEYFSETQRNKGNFPGRFSGRQFSNSRSEMNVSTLELGDSALYLCASSQSPSEQFFGPGTRLTVL.

CDR3 DNA: TGCAGCGGGACAGCCACCGGGGAGCTGTTTTTT. Translated: CSGTATGELFF. The chain links TRBV29-1 to TRBJ2-2; TRBD1 is a possible D gene (6 bases). Germline V CDR1 and CDR2: SQVTM, ANQGSEA. This CDR3 comprises 11 residues. The V end lost 7 bases, the J end lost 4 bases, and 7 bases lay between the germline ends.

This clonotype was detected many times. The chain combines TRBV27 with TRBJ2-5; D uncertain. Germline V CDR1 and CDR2: MNHEY, SMNVEV (reference sequence). The CDR3 runs to 13 residues. V was cut by 4 bases and J by 3 bases, with 9 bases left in between. The CDR3 DNA sequence: TGTGCCAGCAGTTACCGCAGGAAAGAGACCCAGTACTTC. This codes for CASSYRRKETQYF.

This clonotype was seen many times. The chain uses TRBV6-1 and TRBJ2-1, with 7 bases identical to TRBD1. Germline CDR1 is MNHNS and CDR2 is SASEGT. V trimming: 5 bases; J trimming: 0 bases; junction bases outside the gene matches: 4. The CDR3 has 15 amino acids. The CDR3 DNA follows: TGTGCCAGCAGTTCGACAGGGAGCTCCTACAATGAGCAGTTCTTC. Protein: CASSSTGSSYNEQFF.

As concerns this clonotype: A much bigger clone sits one base away, suggesting this may be a read error. CDR3 sequence reads: CASSLRTGGPKPSYNEQFF. In nucleotides, the CDR3 is TGTGCCAGCAGTCTCCGGACAGGGGGCCCAAAGCCCTCCTACAATGAGCAGTTCTTC. The gene calls are TRBV2 and TRBJ2-1, with 11 bases aligning to TRBD1. There are 19 residues in the CDR3. Germline assignment: CDR1 SNHLY and CDR2 FYNNEI. V shed 5 bases, J shed 0 bases, and the junction held 12 bases outside the gene matches.

This clonotype has at least ten counts. V and J are TRBV6-1 and TRBJ2-7, with TRBD2 matching over 7 bases. V gave up 2 bases and J gave up 5 bases; unmatched junction bases: 3. The length of the CDR3 is 13 residues. CDR1 and CDR2 (germline): MNHNS, SASEGT. The CDR3 coding sequence is TGTGCCAGCAGTGAAAGCGGGACCGACGAGCAGTACTTC. Translation: CASSESGTDEQYF.

The J gene is TRBJ2-1, the V gene TRBV9, with 13 bases matching TRBD2. The CDR3 is 16 amino acids. V trimming: 3 bases; J trimming: 5 bases; junction bases outside the gene matches: 5. Germline lookup yields CDR1 SGDLS and CDR2 YYNGEE. DNA for the CDR3: TGTGCCAGCAGCGACCGGACTAGCGGGGGCCACAATGAGCAGTTCTTC. It specifies CASSDRTSGGHNEQFF.

This clonotype was recorded at least ten times. The chain carries TRBV12-3 or TRBV12-4 and TRBJ1-2; 10 nucleotides line up with TRBD1. The CDR3 has 14 amino acids. V shed 4 bases and J 7 bases; nucleotides not matched to a gene: 6. CDR3 sequence (DNA): TGTGCCAGCAGTTCGGACAGGGGGAAGACTGGCTACACCTTC. This translates into CASSSDRGKTGYTF.

This clonotype came up a few times. The chain uses TRBV6-1 and TRBJ2-7, with D perhaps matching TRBD1 (6 bases). The germline gives CDR1 MNHNS, CDR2 SASEGT. Trimming left V 6 bases short and J 2 bases short, with 11 bases between. The CDR3 covers 13 residues. The CDR3 nucleotides are TGTGCCAGCAGATTGGGACATACCTACGAGCAGTACTTC. It is translated as CASRLGHTYEQYF.

This clonotype was seen repeatedly, ten times or more. The chain combines TRBV6-1 with TRBJ2-2, with D tentatively TRBD2 (6 bases). The CDR3 length is 14 residues. From germline, CDR1 is MNHNS and CDR2 SASEGT. V was cut by 6 bases and J by 6 bases, with 14 bases left in between. CDR3 DNA: TGTGCCAGCAGCCAAGAACCGGGGGCCGGGGAGCTGTTTTTT. It specifies CASSQEPGAGELFF.

This clonotype occurred many times. CDR3 coding DNA: TGTGCCAGCACTTCTCAGGGGCGCTCTGGGGCCAACGTCCTGACTTTC. Translation: CASTSQGRSGANVLTF. V usage is TRBV2 and J usage is TRBJ2-6; a possible D gene is TRBD1 (6 bases). V lost 7 bases and J 0 bases, leaving 13 bases between the germline ends. The germline V gene has CDR1 SNHLY and CDR2 FYNNEI. This CDR3 spans 16 amino acids. The complete variable domain, with remaining parts taken from reference TRBV2 and TRBJ2-6, reads EPEVTQTPSHQVTQMGQEVILRCVPISNHLYFYWYRQILGQKVEFLVSFYNNEISEKSEIFDDQFSVERPDGSNFTLKIRSTKLEDSAMYFCASTSQGRSGANVLTFGAGSRLTVL.